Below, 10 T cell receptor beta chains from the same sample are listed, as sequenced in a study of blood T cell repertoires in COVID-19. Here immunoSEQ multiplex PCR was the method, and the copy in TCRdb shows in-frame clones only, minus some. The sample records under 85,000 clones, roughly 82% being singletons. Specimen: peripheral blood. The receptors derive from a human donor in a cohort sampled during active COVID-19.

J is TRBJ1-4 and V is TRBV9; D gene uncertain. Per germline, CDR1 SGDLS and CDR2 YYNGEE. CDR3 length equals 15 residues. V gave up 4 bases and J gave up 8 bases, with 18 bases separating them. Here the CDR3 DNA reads TGTGCCAGCAGCAAATCCGGGGTCAACACCGAAAAACTGTTTTTT. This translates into CASSKSGVNTEKLFF.

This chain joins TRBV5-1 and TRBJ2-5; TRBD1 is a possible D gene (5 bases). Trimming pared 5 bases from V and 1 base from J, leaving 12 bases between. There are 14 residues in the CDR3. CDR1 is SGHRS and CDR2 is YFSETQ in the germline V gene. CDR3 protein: CASRMWTSQETQYF. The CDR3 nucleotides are TGCGCCAGCAGAATGTGGACAAGCCAAGAGACCCAGTACTTC.

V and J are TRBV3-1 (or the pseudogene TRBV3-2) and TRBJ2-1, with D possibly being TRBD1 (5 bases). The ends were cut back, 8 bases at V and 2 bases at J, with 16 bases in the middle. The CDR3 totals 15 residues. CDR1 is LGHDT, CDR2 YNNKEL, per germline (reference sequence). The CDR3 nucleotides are TGTGCCAGCCGAAAAGGGGCTGGGGCCTACAATGAGCAGTTCTTC. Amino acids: CASRKGAGAYNEQFF.

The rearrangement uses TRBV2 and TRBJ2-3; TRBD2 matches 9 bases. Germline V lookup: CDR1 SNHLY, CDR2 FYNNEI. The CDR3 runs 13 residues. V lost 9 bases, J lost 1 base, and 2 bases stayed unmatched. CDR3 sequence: CASRTSGTDTQYF. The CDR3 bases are TGTGCCAGTAGGACTAGCGGCACAGATACGCAGTATTTT.

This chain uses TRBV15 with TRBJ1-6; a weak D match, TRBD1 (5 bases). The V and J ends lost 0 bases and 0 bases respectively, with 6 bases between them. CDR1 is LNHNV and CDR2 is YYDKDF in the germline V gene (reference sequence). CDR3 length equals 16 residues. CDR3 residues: CATSRDRGSYNSPLHF. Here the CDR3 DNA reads TGTGCCACCAGCAGAGATAGGGGCTCCTATAATTCACCCCTCCACTTT.

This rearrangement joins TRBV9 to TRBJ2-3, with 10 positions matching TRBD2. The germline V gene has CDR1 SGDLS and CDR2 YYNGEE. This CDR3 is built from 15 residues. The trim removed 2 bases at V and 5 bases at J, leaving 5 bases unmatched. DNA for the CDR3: TGTGCCAGCAGCGTCTCTAGCGGGGGAGTAGATACGCAGTATTTT. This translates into CASSVSSGGVDTQYF.

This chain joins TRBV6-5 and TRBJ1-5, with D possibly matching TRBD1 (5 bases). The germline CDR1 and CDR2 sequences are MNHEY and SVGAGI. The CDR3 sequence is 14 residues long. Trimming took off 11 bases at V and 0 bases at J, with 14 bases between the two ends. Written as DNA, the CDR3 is TGTGCCGCAACTCCAGGGTATAGCAATCAGCCCCAGCATTTT. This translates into CAATPGYSNQPQHF.

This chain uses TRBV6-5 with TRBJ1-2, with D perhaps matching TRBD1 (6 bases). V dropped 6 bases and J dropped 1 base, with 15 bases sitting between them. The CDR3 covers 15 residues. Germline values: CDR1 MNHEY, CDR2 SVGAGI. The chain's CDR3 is CASRTGTRINYGYTF. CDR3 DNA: TGTGCCAGCAGAACTGGGACACGTATTAACTATGGCTACACCTTC.

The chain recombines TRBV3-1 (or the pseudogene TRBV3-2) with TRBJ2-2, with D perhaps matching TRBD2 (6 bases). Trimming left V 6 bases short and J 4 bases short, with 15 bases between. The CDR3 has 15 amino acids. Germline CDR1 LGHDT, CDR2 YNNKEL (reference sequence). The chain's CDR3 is CASRDWGGGTGELFF. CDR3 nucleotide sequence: TGTGCCAGCAGGGATTGGGGAGGAGGCACCGGGGAGCTGTTTTTT.

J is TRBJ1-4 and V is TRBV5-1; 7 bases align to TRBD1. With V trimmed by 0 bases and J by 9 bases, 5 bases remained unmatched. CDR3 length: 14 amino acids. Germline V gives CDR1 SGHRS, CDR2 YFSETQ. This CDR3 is CASSLADRAQKLFF. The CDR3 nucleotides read TGCGCCAGCAGCTTGGCCGACAGGGCGCAAAAACTGTTTTTT.